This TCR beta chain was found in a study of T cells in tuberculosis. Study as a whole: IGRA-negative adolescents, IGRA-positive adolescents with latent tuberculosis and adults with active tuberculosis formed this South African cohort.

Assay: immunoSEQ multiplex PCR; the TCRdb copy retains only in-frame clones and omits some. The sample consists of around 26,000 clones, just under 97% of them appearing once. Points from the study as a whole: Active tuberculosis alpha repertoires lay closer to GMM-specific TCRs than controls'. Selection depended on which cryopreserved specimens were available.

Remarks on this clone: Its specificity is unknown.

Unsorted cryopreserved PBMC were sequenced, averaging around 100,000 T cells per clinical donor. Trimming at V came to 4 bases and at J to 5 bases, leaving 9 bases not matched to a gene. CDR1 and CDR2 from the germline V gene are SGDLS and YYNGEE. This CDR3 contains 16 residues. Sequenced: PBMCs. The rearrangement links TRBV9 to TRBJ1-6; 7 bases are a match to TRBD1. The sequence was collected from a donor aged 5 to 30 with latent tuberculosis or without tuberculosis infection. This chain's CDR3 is CASSPGPGQNNSPLHF. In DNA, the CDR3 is TGTGCCAGCAGCCCAGGTCCGGGACAGAATAATTCACCCCTCCACTTT.